Listed below are T cell receptor beta chains from one sample, sequenced in a study of cytomegalovirus exposure and HLA in healthy donors. The table came from immunoSEQ multiplex PCR; TCRdb's copy has only in-frame clones and leaves some out. The specimen's table records roughly 40,000 clones. The sample taken for sequencing was PBMCs. These receptors originate from a male donor in good health and CMV-seronegative. CDR3s include the opening cysteine and the closing phenylalanine or tryptophan. D genes are given only for firm matches.

cdr3_length d_call j_call v_call cdr3_nt cdr3_aa
18 TRBD1 TRBJ1-4 TRBV4-1 TGCGCCAGCAGCCAAGATCCCACTTCGGGACAGGTTAATGAAAAACTGTTTTTT CASSQDPTSGQVNEKLFF
15 . TRBJ1-2 TRBV6-5 TGTGCCAGCAGTCCGGGGGGGACTAGCGACTATGGCTACACCTTC CASSPGGTSDYGYTF
13 . TRBJ2-7 TRBV10-3 TGTGCCATCAGTGCGCGGGACTCCTACGAGCAGTACTTC CAISARDSYEQYF
13 . TRBJ2-7 TRBV28 TGTGCCAGCAGTTTCCGGCTAGCGTACGAGCAGTACTTC CASSFRLAYEQYF
14 . TRBJ1-5 TRBV15 TGTGCCACCAGCAGAGGTTATAGCAATCAGCCCCAGCATTTT CATSRGYSNQPQHF
15 TRBD2 TRBJ2-7 TRBV5-4 TGTGCCAGCAGCTGGGAGAGACTAGCGGGTAACGAGCAGTACTTC CASSWERLAGNEQYF
15 TRBD2 TRBJ2-7 TRBV6-1 TGTGCCAGCTCGACGACTAGCGGGAGGGGGTACGAGCAGTACTTC CASSTTSGRGYEQYF
12 . TRBJ2-7 TRBV25-1 TGTGCCAGCAGTGAAATTCGGGGAGCGCAGTACTTC CASSEIRGAQYF
13 . TRBJ1-3 TRBV5-6 TGTGCCAGCAGCTTGTTAACGGGAACCACCATATATTTT CASSLLTGTTIYF
16 TRBD2 TRBJ2-3 TRBV11-2 TGTGCCAGCAGCTTACCTACTAGCGGGATCACAGATACGCAGTATTTT CASSLPTSGITDTQYF
16 . TRBJ1-5 TRBV10-2 TGCGCCAGCAGTGACAGGGTTGGCTTGAGCAATCAGCCCCAGCATTTT CASSDRVGLSNQPQHF
10 . TRBJ2-5 TRBV20-1 TGCAGTGCCAACTTAGAGACCCAGTACTTC CSANLETQYF
15 . TRBJ1-5 TRBV19 TGTGCCAGTAGTCCAACAGGGTATAGCAATCAGCCCCAGCATTTT CASSPTGYSNQPQHF
17 TRBD1 TRBJ1-1 TRBV5-6 TGTGCCAGCAGCCCCACCCCCGGGACAGGGGTGAACACTGAAGCTTTCTTT CASSPTPGTGVNTEAFF
14 . TRBJ2-7 TRBV18 TGTGCCAGCTCACCGAGGGGGAGCGCCTACGAGCAGTACTTC CASSPRGSAYEQYF
15 . TRBJ2-2 TRBV4-1 TGCGCCAGCAGTCCCAGACAGCTTAACACCGGGGAGCTGTTTTTT CASSPRQLNTGELFF
16 TRBD1 TRBJ1-3 TRBV5-1 TGCGCCAGCAGCTTGGCTGGGACAGGGTTTGGAAACACCATATATTTT CASSLAGTGFGNTIYF
14 TRBD1 TRBJ2-1 TRBV11-3 TGTGCCAGCAGCTTAGGTGGGACAGTCAATGAGCAGTTCTTC CASSLGGTVNEQFF
15 . TRBJ2-3 TRBV6-4 TGTGCCAGCAGTGACTCGAATGGGAGCCCAGATACGCAGTATTTT CASSDSNGSPDTQYF
15 . TRBJ2-3 TRBV5-6 TGTGCCAGCAGCCTCAGGGGAATTTTCACAGATACGCAGTATTTT CASSLRGIFTDTQYF
15 TRBD1 TRBJ1-3 TRBV2 TGTGCCAGCAGTCGGGACAGAAACTCTGGAAACACCATATATTTT CASSRDRNSGNTIYF
17 TRBD2 TRBJ2-7 TRBV9 TGTGCCAGCAGCGAGGGGACTAGCGGTTCCGCTTCCTACGAGCAGTACTTC CASSEGTSGSASYEQYF
13 . TRBJ2-3 TRBV4-2 TGTGCCAGCAGCGGGCGAGGGGGAGATACGCAGTATTTT CASSGRGGDTQYF
15 . TRBJ1-2 TRBV27 TGTGCCAGCACCCCGTGGGGGGGGCGAAGCTATGGCTACACCTTC CASTPWGGRSYGYTF
13 . TRBJ2-5 TRBV7-2 TGTGCCAGCACAGGACAGATCCAAGAGACCCAGTACTTC CASTGQIQETQYF
14 . TRBJ2-7 TRBV15 TGTGCCACCAGCGGGCGACAGGTTATGAGGGAGCAGTACTTC CATSGRQVMREQYF
14 TRBD2 TRBJ2-1 TRBV30 TGTGCCTGGAGAAGCGGGGGATCCGACAATGAGCAGTTCTTC CAWRSGGSDNEQFF
17 TRBD2 TRBJ2-3 TRBV7-9 TGTGCCAGCAGCTTCCCCTTGGCAGCGGGAGAGAAAGATACGCAGTATTTT CASSFPLAAGEKDTQYF
12 . TRBJ1-4 TRBV18 TGTGCCAGCTCAACGGGGGGCGAAAAACTGTTTTTT CASSTGGEKLFF
12 TRBD1 TRBJ2-3 TRBV28 TGTGCCAGCAGCTCACAGGGGAACACGCAGTATTTT CASSSQGNTQYF
15 TRBD1 TRBJ1-2 TRBV2 TGTGCCAGCAGTTCCTTTGGTCAGGGGGCGTCCGGCTACACCTTC CASSSFGQGASGYTF
14 . TRBJ1-1 TRBV10-2 TGCGCCAGCAGGGGAGCCCTAATGAACACTGAAGCTTTCTTT CASRGALMNTEAFF
15 . TRBJ1-6 TRBV5-1 TGCGCCAGCAGCTTACAGAGCTCCTATAATTCACCCCTCCACTTT CASSLQSSYNSPLHF
16 TRBD1 TRBJ2-1 TRBV19 TGTGCCAGTAGTTGGGGCGGACAGGGTTTTGGCAATGAGCAGTTCTTC CASSWGGQGFGNEQFF
13 . TRBJ2-7 TRBV27 TGTGCCACCGATCCAGGCCCACTCAACGAGCAGTACTTC CATDPGPLNEQYF
14 . TRBJ1-1 TRBV27 TGTGCCAGCAGTTTACTATACCCGAACACTGAAGCTTTCTTT CASSLLYPNTEAFF
12 . TRBJ2-5 TRBV7-8 TGTGCCAGCAGCTTTGCGTCGGAGACCCAGTACTTC CASSFASETQYF
14 . TRBJ2-1 TRBV11-3 TGTGCCAGCAGCTTAGGGAGCCTGTACAATGAGCAGTTCTTC CASSLGSLYNEQFF
17 TRBD1 TRBJ2-3 TRBV18 TGTGCCAGCTCACCATTCTTGAACAGGGGATCCACAGATACGCAGTATTTT CASSPFLNRGSTDTQYF
15 . TRBJ2-7 TRBV29-1 TGCAGCGTTGAGAAAGTAGCTGAGAGCTCCTACGAGCAGTACTTC CSVEKVAESSYEQYF